This T cell receptor beta chain derives from a study of identical twins. General observations from the study: Memory repertoires showed no such pattern, whereas abundant cord blood beta clonotypes carried fewer insertions. Modelling underestimated the level of out-of-frame TCR alpha sharing observed in monozygotic twins.

This clonotype was recorded a few times. The antigen remains undetermined. TCRdb re-analysed the 5' RACE reads in MiXCR, keeping a single row per CDR3 protein. Of about 340,000 distinct CDR3 sequences listed, 9% to 15% were seen once; the top ten hold just over 7%. This same sample was also taken into another study, of yellow fever vaccine responses in identical twins. From that second work: Reportedly, the response of twins' T cells to the vaccine seemed partly convergent, partly personalized.

Sequencing was carried out using CD8+ T cells sorted from blood. This TCR was recovered from a woman aged 18 to 35 in good health.

This CDR3 reads CASSQRTGTDTQYF. As DNA, the CDR3 is TGCGCCAGCAGCCAAAGGACTGGCACAGATACGCAGTATTTT. This chain connects TRBV4-1 to TRBJ2-3; tentatively, D is TRBD2 (5 bases). This CDR3 is 14 amino acids long. Germline V gene lookup returns CDR1 MGHRA and CDR2 YSYEKL. The germline V and J ends were trimmed by 2 bases and 1 base, with 7 bases remaining between them.